One and the same sample provided the 18 T cell receptor beta chains below, sequenced in a study of cytomegalovirus exposure and HLA in healthy donors. Primers: 60 Vbeta forward and 13 Jbeta reverse. Sequencing was performed with immunoSEQ multiplex PCR; in TCRdb, only in-frame clones are kept and a portion is missing. This sample has 200,000 to 250,000 clones, with more than 85% found just once. Material for sequencing was PBMCs. Receptors originate from a woman between 18 and 30 years old in good health and CMV-seronegative.

CDR3: CASSVLGLGDTQYF. The CDR3 coding sequence is TGTGCCAGCAGCGTCCTGGGACTAGGGGATACCCAGTACTTC. The chain has TRBV9 and TRBJ2-5; 8 bases agree with TRBD2. The CDR3 is 14 residues long. V was pared by 2 bases and J by 8 bases, with 8 bases of the junction left unmatched. The germline V gene has CDR1 SGDLS and CDR2 YYNGEE.

The J gene is TRBJ1-1, the V gene TRBV6-5; 7 bases agree with TRBD1. The CDR3 length is 15 residues. J was trimmed by 3 bases and V by 5 bases; bases with no gene match: 9. In germline, CDR1 is MNHEY, CDR2 SVGAGI. The CDR3 is CASSRTGDEDTEAFF. DNA of the CDR3: TGTGCCAGCAGTCGGACAGGCGATGAGGACACTGAAGCTTTCTTT.

A few counts support this clone. This chain uses TRBV7-2 with TRBJ2-3; 8 bases match TRBD1. J was trimmed by 4 bases and V by 2 bases; bases with no gene match: 5. Looked up from germline, CDR1 is SGHTA and CDR2 is FQGNSA. The CDR3 is 15 residues long. CDR3 sequence: CASSLYDRGPDTQYF. CDR3 in DNA: TGTGCCAGCAGCTTATACGACAGGGGACCAGATACGCAGTATTTT.

The V and J genes are TRBV18 and TRBJ2-7; 7 nucleotides align to TRBD1. Germline CDR1 reads KGHSH; CDR2 reads LQKENI. The CDR3 sequence is 14 residues long. V was clipped by 2 bases and J by 6 bases; unmatched bases: 7. In DNA form, the CDR3 reads TGTGCCAGCTCACCAGACAGGGTAGGCATCGAGCAGTACTTC. Translation: CASSPDRVGIEQYF.

DNA of the CDR3: TGTGCCAGCAGCCCTGGGGGACTAGCGGGACAAACCTACGAGCAGTACTTC. It yields the protein CASSPGGLAGQTYEQYF. The J gene is TRBJ2-5, the V gene TRBV11-2, with 13 bases fitting TRBD2. The end of the DNA aligns better with TRBJ2-7, so the J call may be wrong. Germline V gene data show CDR1 as SGHAT and CDR2 as FQNNGV. The CDR3 is 17 amino acids.

This sequence joins TRBV19 and TRBJ2-3; tentative D call: TRBD2 (5 bases). The ends were cut back, 5 bases at V and 5 bases at J, with 5 bases in the middle. Germline V lookup: CDR1 LNHDA, CDR2 SQIVND (reference sequence). The CDR3 length is 11 residues. The CDR3 reads CASSAGDTQYF. The CDR3 bases are TGTGCCAGTAGTGCGGGAGATACGCAGTATTTT.

The chain links TRBV12-2 to TRBJ2-7; the table's D call of TRBD2 was not tested on the DNA. TRBV12-2 has pseudogene status. The CDR3 covers 20 residues. CDR3 protein: CASRLASQDRTSGMLHEQYF. CDR3 coding DNA: TGTGCAAGTCGCTTAGCTTCCCAGGACAGGACTAGCGGGATGCTCCACGAGCAGTACTTC.

The chain combines TRBV15 with TRBJ1-1, with 8 bases that match TRBD1. This CDR3 contains 17 residues. V shed 2 bases, J shed 0 bases, and the junction held 8 bases outside the gene matches. Germline CDR1 is LNHNV and CDR2 is YYDKDF (reference sequence). The CDR3 loop reads CATSRTLTGVMNTEAFF. The CDR3 DNA reads as TGTGCCACCAGCAGAACCTTGACAGGGGTCATGAACACTGAAGCTTTCTTT.

This clone was picked up a small number of times. The chain combines TRBV11-2 with TRBJ2-3; 8 positions agree with TRBD2. V gave up 4 bases and J gave up 5 bases; unmatched junction bases: 14. In germline, CDR1 is SGHAT, CDR2 FQNNGV. The CDR3 consists of 17 residues. The CDR3 protein is CASSSQAGLAPEDTQYF. CDR3 nucleotides: TGTGCCAGCAGCTCACAAGCCGGACTAGCCCCGGAAGATACGCAGTATTTT.

The chain recombines TRBV10-1 with TRBJ2-1, with 8 bases aligning to TRBD1. This CDR3 has 15 residues. Unmatched junction bases numbered 9, after V lost 2 bases and J lost 9 bases. Per germline, CDR1 WNHNN and CDR2 SYGVQD (reference sequence). The CDR3 DNA reads TGCGCCAGCAGTGAGCTCGGACAGGGAGGCGGTGAGCAGTTCTTC. This codes for CASSELGQGGGEQFF.

This clone occurred a few times. The chain employs TRBV7-2 and TRBJ2-3, with 11 nucleotides matching TRBD2. This CDR3 is 15 amino acids long. Per germline, CDR1 SGHTA and CDR2 FQGNSA. Trimming cost V 3 bases and J 8 bases; bases outside gene matches: 7. In DNA, the CDR3 is TGTGCCAGCAGCTTCGGACTAGCGGGTGCTGGTACGCAGTATTTT. This translates into CASSFGLAGAGTQYF.

This chain links TRBV2 with TRBJ2-7, with 8 bases lining up with TRBD2. Losses at the gene ends were 0 bases for V and 3 bases for J; bases not matched to a gene: 1. This CDR3 comprises 14 residues. Germline V lookup: CDR1 SNHLY, CDR2 FYNNEI. The CDR3 protein is CASSEAGLVYEQYF. CDR3 DNA sequence: TGTGCCAGCAGTGAAGCGGGACTAGTCTACGAGCAGTACTTC.

This sequence joins TRBV10-3 and TRBJ1-1; D possibly corresponds to TRBD1 (6 bases). This CDR3 is 15 amino acids long. CDR1 and CDR2 from the germline V gene are ENHRY and SYGVKD. The V end lost 0 bases, the J end lost 1 base, and 9 bases lay between the germline ends. The CDR3 DNA sequence: TGTGCCATCAGTGAGTCGGGGGCAGAGAACACTGAAGCTTTCTTT. It specifies CAISESGAENTEAFF.

The V gene is TRBV2, the J gene TRBJ1-2; tentatively, D is TRBD1 (6 bases). The CDR3 has 13 residues. V lost 6 bases and J 6 bases, leaving 14 bases between the germline ends. CDR1 and CDR2 from the germline V gene are SNHLY and FYNNEI. CDR3 coding DNA: TGTGCCAGCAGCCCGACAGGAATTCATGGCTACACCTTC. Translating it yields CASSPTGIHGYTF.

The V gene is TRBV11-2, the J gene TRBJ2-3, with TRBD2 matching 8 bases. V lost 1 base, J lost 2 bases, and 5 bases stayed unmatched. The germline V gene has CDR1 SGHAT and CDR2 FQNNGV. The CDR3 sequence is 16 residues long. The CDR3 nucleotides are TGTGCCAGCAGCTTAGTTGCGGGGGGCGTCACAGATACGCAGTATTTT. Translating gives CASSLVAGGVTDTQYF.

A few counts support this clone. The J gene is TRBJ2-7, the V gene TRBV2; TRBD1 aligns across 7 bases. CDR1 is SNHLY and CDR2 is FYNNEI in the germline V gene. Losses at the gene ends were 2 bases for V and 9 bases for J; bases not matched to a gene: 10. The CDR3 runs 14 residues. CDR3 residues: CASSETTGFALQYF. The CDR3 bases are TGTGCCAGCAGTGAAACGACAGGGTTTGCTCTGCAGTACTTC.

This chain uses TRBV25-1 with TRBJ2-7; 7 bases match TRBD1. The V and J ends lost 4 bases and 1 base, in that order; junction bases with no gene match: 4. The CDR3 consists of 14 residues. Germline-derived CDR1 and CDR2 are MGHDK and SYGVNS. The CDR3 DNA reads TGTGCCAGCAGTGCTCCGGGACAGTCCTACGAGCAGTACTTC. It translates to CASSAPGQSYEQYF.

The chain has TRBV6-5 and TRBJ1-1; unclear D gene. The CDR3 runs to 14 residues. Germline V gene lookup returns CDR1 MNHEY and CDR2 SVGAGI. V was trimmed by 0 bases and J by 4 bases, leaving 9 bases between them. The CDR3 nucleotides are TGTGCCAGCAGTTACTCGACCCGGGGCACTGAAGCTTTCTTT. Translated, it gives CASSYSTRGTEAFF.